The 5 T cell receptor beta chains presented below share a single source sample, sequenced in a study of blood T cell repertoires in COVID-19. TCRdb keeps only in-frame clones here, not all; method: immunoSEQ multiplex PCR. The sample includes over 90,000 clones, roughly 76% of them seen just once. Material for sequencing was peripheral blood. These receptors originate from an elderly man with COVID-19, enrolled during active disease.

CDR3 nucleotides: TGTGCCAGCAGTGATTTGGACAGGGCGGCTTTTAATGAGCAGTTCTTC. As protein: CASSDLDRAAFNEQFF. The chain joins TRBV2 to TRBJ2-1; 8 bases map to TRBD1. Trimming at V came to 3 bases and at J to 7 bases, leaving 11 bases not matched to a gene. This CDR3 is 16 amino acids long. Germline CDR1 SNHLY, CDR2 FYNNEI.

This chain links TRBV18 with TRBJ1-6; D gene unclear. Trimming removed 2 bases at V and 10 bases at J, with 15 bases between. CDR1 KGHSH and CDR2 LQKENI come from the germline V gene. The CDR3 runs 15 residues. The CDR3 bases are TGTGCCAGCTCACCATTGGAGGGCCTCCAGTCACCCCTCCACTTT. It is translated as CASSPLEGLQSPLHF.

CDR3 amino acids: CASSQGGATNEKLFF. The CDR3 DNA reads as TGTGCCAGCAGCCAAGGGGGGGCAACTAATGAAAAACTGTTTTTT. V usage is TRBV3-1 (or the pseudogene TRBV3-2) and J usage is TRBJ1-4, with TRBD1 as a possible D gene (5 bases). This CDR3 is built from 15 residues. Trimming removed 1 base at V and 0 bases at J, with 6 bases between. Germline V gene data show CDR1 as LGHDT and CDR2 as YNNKEL (reference sequence).

The chain uses TRBV14 and TRBJ2-3, with 15 bases identical to TRBD2. The V and J ends lost 4 bases and 0 bases, in that order; junction bases with no gene match: 5. In germline, CDR1 is SGHDN, CDR2 FVKESK. The CDR3 has 18 residues. CDR3 protein: CASSRGLAGGTSTDTQYF. DNA for the CDR3: TGTGCCAGCAGCCGGGGACTAGCGGGAGGAACTAGCACAGATACGCAGTATTTT. The full variable domain, rest sourced from reference TRBV14 and TRBJ2-3, is EAGVTQFPSHSVIEKGQTVTLRCDPISGHDNLYWYRRVMGKEIKFLLHFVKESKQDESGMPNNRFLAERTGGTYSTLKVQPAELEDSGVYFCASSRGLAGGTSTDTQYFGPGTRLTVL.

This rearrangement joins TRBV28 to TRBJ2-3; the match to TRBD1 covers 10 bases. The CDR3 loop spans 15 amino acids. Germline V gene data show CDR1 as MDHEN and CDR2 as SYDVKM. V shed 5 bases, J shed 5 bases, and the junction held 7 bases outside the gene matches. The CDR3 protein is CASSTSGTGVDTQYF. CDR3 nucleotide sequence: TGTGCCAGCAGTACCTCAGGGACAGGGGTAGATACGCAGTATTTT.